This T cell receptor beta chain was identified in a study of neoadjuvant anti-PD-1 for oral cavity cancer. The wider study: Nivolumab at 3 mg/kg was mostly given biweekly, three to four doses, pre-surgery.

No culture or expansion preceded analysis of these blood cells. TCRdb keeps only in-frame clones here, not all; method: immunoSEQ multiplex PCR. The sample includes 17,000 or so clones, roughly 69% of them seen just once. This clone showed up just a few times. Germline CDR1 SGHNT, CDR2 YYREEE (reference sequence). This CDR3 spans 17 amino acids. Trimming stripped 3 bases from V and 3 bases from J, with 21 bases between. Sequences were derived from PBMCs, sampled before nivolumab (anti-PD-1) treatment. This sequence joins TRBV5-4 and TRBJ1-1; D gene uncertain. The sequence was obtained from a person aged 35-80 years with oral cavity squamous cell carcinoma. CDR3 region: CASSSRTWTARDTEAFF. Written as DNA, the CDR3 is TGTGCCAGCAGCTCCCGAACCTGGACCGCCCGGGACACTGAAGCTTTCTTT.